Listed here are 25 T cell receptor beta chains from one sample, sequenced in a study of identical twins. TCRdb independently ran MiXCR on the 5' RACE reads; one entry per CDR3 protein. The data hold around 1.7 million distinct CDR3 sequences, with 25% to 35% observed a single time. Source material: cord blood. Source of these receptors: a newborn girl in good health.

The chain is built from TRBV20-1 and TRBJ2-1, with 10 bases identical to TRBD2. The CDR3 consists of 16 residues. J lost 0 bases, V lost 1 base, and 3 bases had no gene match. Germline values: CDR1 DFQATT, CDR2 SNEGSKA (reference sequence). CDR3 residues: CSARAPSGGSYNEQFF. The CDR3, as DNA: TGCAGTGCTAGAGCCCCTAGCGGGGGCTCCTACAATGAGCAGTTCTTC.

Points on this clonotype: A read error is possible here, since a much larger clone lies one base away. This chain joins TRBV10-3 and TRBJ2-5, with TRBD2 matching over 10 bases. The assigned J gene may be wrong: the sequence end matches TRBJ2-1 better. The CDR3 loop spans 15 amino acids. The germline V gene has CDR1 ENHRY and CDR2 SYGVKD. CDR3 amino acids: CAISRTSGVQETQFF. The CDR3 DNA follows: TGTGCCATCTCCCGAACTAGCGGGGTACAAGAGACCCAGTTCTTC.

Written as DNA, the CDR3 is TGTGCCAGCAATTTTCGGCCCCAGCATTTT. Its translation: CASNFRPQHF. The rearrangement links TRBV28 to TRBJ1-5, with unresolved D. The CDR3 consists of 10 residues. Trimming removed 7 bases from V and 9 bases from J, with 7 bases in between. In germline, CDR1 is MDHEN, CDR2 SYDVKM.

This clonotype was seen only once. The chain employs TRBV6-1 and TRBJ2-2; D unresolved. The CDR3 runs to 14 residues. V was cut by 3 bases and J by 5 bases, with 10 bases left in between. Germline V gene sequence: CDR1 MNHNS, CDR2 SASEGT. The chain's CDR3 is CASSDQWGTGELFF. In DNA, the CDR3 is TGTGCCAGCAGTGACCAGTGGGGAACCGGGGAGCTGTTTTTT.

The table lists this clonotype with many counts. The rearrangement links TRBV25-1 to TRBJ2-5; TRBD1 aligns across 8 bases. Germline loops: CDR1 MGHDK, CDR2 SYGVNS. With 3 bases clipped from V and 2 bases from J, the junction kept 2 bases outside the gene matches. The CDR3 is 14 amino acids. The CDR3 spells CASSDNRGQETQYF. CDR3 nucleotide sequence: TGTGCCAGCAGTGACAACAGGGGGCAAGAGACCCAGTACTTC.

This clonotype was observed a handful of times. V is TRBV6-6 and J is TRBJ2-7; 8 bases are shared with TRBD2. This CDR3 has 16 residues. Germline V gene data show CDR1 as MNHNY and CDR2 as SVGAGI (reference sequence). The V segment lost 5 bases and the J segment 0 bases; nucleotides outside the gene matches: 9. The CDR3 DNA reads as TGTGCCAGCAGTCCCCTTAGGACTAGCCGCTCCTACGAGCAGTACTTC. It is translated as CASSPLRTSRSYEQYF.

The V and J genes are TRBV19 and TRBJ1-2; possibly TRBD1 for D (5 bases). The germline gives CDR1 LNHDA, CDR2 SQIVND (reference sequence). The CDR3 is 12 residues long. V lost 11 bases and J 2 bases, leaving 12 bases between the germline ends. CDR3 sequence: CAEYGTNYGYTF. DNA of the CDR3: TGTGCCGAGTACGGGACGAACTATGGCTACACCTTC.

This clonotype has more than one count but fewer than ten. This sequence joins TRBV27 and TRBJ2-6; tentatively, D is TRBD1 (6 bases). This CDR3 region has 18 residues. The germline V gene has CDR1 MNHEY and CDR2 SMNVEV (reference sequence). V dropped 6 bases and J dropped 0 bases, with 18 bases sitting between them. CDR3 DNA: TGTGCCAGCAGATTTCTTTCGAGGGGGTACTCTGGGGCCAACGTCCTGACTTTC. Translated: CASRFLSRGYSGANVLTF.

In the case of this clonotype: The germline gene is not matched at one end of the junction; a read error may be the cause. The chain links TRBV12-3 or TRBV12-4 to TRBJ2-7, with 8 bases that match TRBD1. The CDR3 spans 14 residues. The CDR3, as DNA: TGTGCCAGCAGTTCTCGGGACAGGTCCTTCGAGCAGTACTTC. As protein: CASSSRDRSFEQYF.

The chain recombines TRBV5-1 with TRBJ2-3; 7 positions agree with TRBD1. V was pared by 4 bases and J by 2 bases, with 7 bases of the junction left unmatched. Germline V CDR1 and CDR2: SGHRS, YFSETQ. The CDR3 has 15 residues. The CDR3 protein is CASSTRDSATDTQYF. As DNA, the CDR3 is TGCGCCAGCAGCACCCGGGACAGCGCCACAGATACGCAGTATTTT.

DNA for the CDR3: TGTGCCAGCAGTGATAATCGACTAGCTCAAGAGACCCAGTACTTC. Translation gives CASSDNRLAQETQYF. The chain has TRBV2 and TRBJ2-5; 7 nucleotides align to TRBD2. V gave up 3 bases and J gave up 2 bases; unmatched junction bases: 6. This CDR3 has 15 residues. Germline CDR1 reads SNHLY; CDR2 reads FYNNEI.

A few counts support this clonotype. The gene calls are TRBV3-1 and TRBJ1-1; no definite D call. Per germline, CDR1 LGHDT and CDR2 YNNKEL (reference sequence). The CDR3 covers 15 residues. The CDR3 protein is CHTETQGKVNTEAFF. The CDR3 DNA reads as TGTCACACAGAGACCCAAGGGAAGGTGAACACTGAAGCTTTCTTT.

This clonotype was observed a handful of times. This chain joins TRBV7-2 and TRBJ1-6, with D unresolved. The CDR3 runs 12 residues. Between the trimmed V and J ends, which lost 1 base and 10 bases, there was a span of 5 bases. Germline-derived CDR1 and CDR2 are SGHTA and FQGNSA. The CDR3 bases are TGTGCCAGCAGCTTAGATCAATCACCCCTCCACTTT. Protein sequence: CASSLDQSPLHF.

This clonotype was detected a few times. V and J are TRBV18 and TRBJ2-1; 7 positions agree with TRBD2. Germline values: CDR1 KGHSH, CDR2 LQKENI. With V trimmed by 2 bases and J by 8 bases, 9 bases remained unmatched. The CDR3 has 15 amino acids. This CDR3 reads CASSPIGGLLDEQFF. The CDR3 region has the DNA TGTGCCAGCTCACCAATCGGGGGACTACTCGATGAGCAGTTCTTC. Variable domain in full (rest from reference TRBV18 and TRBJ2-1): NAGVMQNPRHLVRRRGQEARLRCSPMKGHSHVYWYRQLPEEGLKFMVYLQKENIIDESGMPKERFSAEFPKEGPSILRIQQVVRGDSAAYFCASSPIGGLLDEQFFGPGTRLTVL.

This clonotype was seen more than once but under ten times. The chain combines TRBV7-9 with TRBJ2-7; TRBD2 matches at 11 bases. This CDR3 spans 15 amino acids. Losses at the gene ends were 7 bases for V and 2 bases for J; bases not matched to a gene: 7. Germline V gene data show CDR1 as SEHNR and CDR2 as FQNEAQ (reference sequence). CDR3 protein: CASTTLAGGPYEQYF. In nucleotides, the CDR3 is TGTGCCAGCACCACCTTAGCGGGAGGGCCCTACGAGCAGTACTTC.

The V and J genes are TRBV20-1 and TRBJ2-5, with 10 bases identical to TRBD2. Germline V gives CDR1 DFQATT, CDR2 SNEGSKA (reference sequence). V lost 1 base and J lost 1; bases outside the gene matches: 9. There are 17 residues in the CDR3. DNA for the CDR3: TGCAGTGCTAGAGGGCTAGCGGGAGTCCCTCTCCAAGAGACCCAGTACTTC. It is translated as CSARGLAGVPLQETQYF.

There are a few counts of this clonotype. The chain uses TRBV12-3 or TRBV12-4 and TRBJ2-5; 9 positions agree with TRBD2. J lost 2 bases, V lost 3 bases, and 13 bases had no gene match. The CDR3 is 18 residues long. In nucleotides, the CDR3 is TGTGCCAGCAGTTTGGGAGGACTAGCGCGAAGAAGGCAAGAGACCCAGTACTTC. It translates to CASSLGGLARRRQETQYF.

A few counts support this clonotype. The chain is built from TRBV20-1 and TRBJ1-2; 7 positions agree with TRBD1. CDR1 DFQATT and CDR2 SNEGSKA come from the germline V gene (reference sequence). This CDR3 is built from 17 residues. V trimming: 0 bases; J trimming: 0 bases; junction bases outside the gene matches: 10. The CDR3 region is CSARDFRVQGTNYGYTF. The CDR3 nucleotides are TGCAGTGCTAGAGATTTTCGGGTACAGGGGACTAACTATGGCTACACCTTC.

This chain's CDR3 is CASSGWAGSSYNSPLHF. The CDR3 DNA is TGTGCCAGCAGTGGATGGGCAGGGAGCTCCTATAATTCACCCCTCCACTTT. V usage is TRBV2 and J usage is TRBJ1-6, with D possibly TRBD1 on 5 matching bases. CDR3 length equals 17 residues. Germline loops: CDR1 SNHLY, CDR2 FYNNEI. V was cut by 4 bases and J by 0 bases, with 13 bases left in between.

Only a few counts were recorded for this clonotype. The V and J genes are TRBV12-3 or TRBV12-4 and TRBJ1-1; D not resolved. V was shortened by 3 bases and J by 6 bases, with 8 bases between the two germline ends. The CDR3 length is 12 residues. CDR3 in DNA: TGTGCCAGCAGTTTCTGGGGTCCTGAAGCTTTCTTT. This gives the protein CASSFWGPEAFF.

This clonotype was detected a few times. This chain joins TRBV25-1 and TRBJ1-1; no reliable D call. The CDR3 extends over 14 amino acids. Germline V lookup: CDR1 MGHDK, CDR2 SYGVNS. V was clipped by 1 base and J by 1 base, with 7 bases between them. CDR3 in amino acids: CASSEFSQNTEAFF. CDR3 sequence (DNA): TGTGCCAGCAGTGAATTTAGTCAGAACACTGAAGCTTTCTTT. Combining the CDR3 with reference TRBV25-1 and TRBJ1-1 gives the whole variable domain EADIYQTPRYLVIGTGKKITLECSQTMGHDKMYWYQQDPGMELHLIHYSYGVNSTEKGDLSSESTVSRIRTEHFPLTLESARPSHTSQYLCASSEFSQNTEAFFGQGTRLTVV.

The chain links TRBV5-5 to TRBJ1-6, with 7 bases fitting TRBD1. The CDR3 covers 19 residues. The V segment lost 4 bases and the J segment 0 bases; nucleotides outside the gene matches: 13. CDR1 and CDR2 (germline): SGHKS, YYEKEE (reference sequence). The CDR3 loop reads CASSVDRVDGSSYNSPLHF. The CDR3 nucleotides read TGTGCCAGCAGCGTCGACAGGGTCGACGGGAGCTCCTATAATTCACCCCTCCACTTT.

The V gene is TRBV5-1, the J gene TRBJ2-6; 7 bases are shared with TRBD1. V lost 4 bases to trimming and J lost 4 bases; unmatched junction nucleotides: 5. Per germline, CDR1 SGHRS and CDR2 YFSETQ. The CDR3 consists of 15 residues. The CDR3 bases are TGCGCCAGCAGCCCGGGACAGCCGGGGGCCAACGTCCTGACTTTC. This encodes CASSPGQPGANVLTF.

This clonotype was detected many times. The chain recombines TRBV5-1 with TRBJ2-7, with D tentatively TRBD1 (6 bases). This CDR3 spans 14 amino acids. CDR1 and CDR2 (germline): SGHRS, YFSETQ. The V and J ends lost 0 bases and 4 bases respectively, with 11 bases between them. CDR3 DNA: TGCGCCAGCAGCTTGGTTAACCAGGGGTACGAGCAGTACTTC. Its protein product is CASSLVNQGYEQYF.

This sequence joins TRBV20-1 and TRBJ1-5, with 8 bases fitting TRBD1. V dropped 5 bases and J dropped 6; count of bases not matched to a gene: 9. This CDR3 is built from 14 residues. The germline V gene has CDR1 DFQATT and CDR2 SNEGSKA (reference sequence). The CDR3 loop reads CSAQDRARGQPQHF. Written as DNA, the CDR3 is TGCAGTGCTCAGGACAGGGCCCGGGGTCAGCCCCAGCATTTT.